This T cell receptor beta chain was identified during a study of T-cell reconstitution after alpha-beta-depleted transplantation in children. A library of TCRbeta sequences, prepared with unique molecular identifiers, was generated. One entry per CDR3 protein results from TCRdb running MiXCR on the PCR reads. The sample shows some 530,000 distinct CDR3 sequences, around 12% of them seen only once. This clonotype was counted at least ten times. The origin of this receptor is a human donor who donated a stem cell graft to a child with combined immunodeficiency. The sequencing used PBMCs from the stem cell graft donor, collected from the stem cell graft.

In DNA form, the CDR3 reads TGTGCCAGCAGTTTTAGTAGCTCCTACGAGCAGTACTTC. Protein: CASSFSSSYEQYF. The V gene is TRBV12-3 or TRBV12-4, the J gene TRBJ2-7; unclear D gene. V shed 3 bases and J shed 0 bases, with 6 bases lying between them. This CDR3 is built from 13 residues.